Following are 3 T cell receptor beta chains from one sample sequenced in a study of shared clonotypes between healthy human individuals. Repertoires were generated with immunoSEQ multiplex PCR, while TCRdb's copy carries only in-frame clones and drops some. The data hold about 1.5 million clones, with 98% observed a single time. Sequencing used naive CD4+ T cells sorted from blood. As to subset: CD45RA+ positively selected. These receptors were collected from a man aged 30 to 45 in good health.

This chain links TRBV19 with TRBJ1-2, with unresolved D. CDR1 is LNHDA, CDR2 SQIVND, per germline (reference sequence). The V end lost 5 bases, the J end lost 2 bases, and 12 bases lay between the germline ends. The CDR3 extends over 14 amino acids. This CDR3 is CASSSRIENYGYTF. The CDR3 coding sequence is TGTGCCAGTAGTTCTCGTATCGAGAACTATGGCTACACCTTC.

The gene calls are TRBV19 and TRBJ2-7; D uncertain. The CDR3 runs to 14 residues. V lost 3 bases and J 0 bases, leaving 9 bases between the germline ends. Germline V gene sequence: CDR1 LNHDA, CDR2 SQIVND (reference sequence). The CDR3 region is CASSISRNSYEQYF. DNA of the CDR3: TGTGCCAGTAGTATCTCCCGGAACTCCTACGAGCAGTACTTC.

The V and J genes are TRBV5-1 and TRBJ2-1; no reliable D call. CDR3 length: 15 residues. CDR1 and CDR2 (germline): SGHRS, YFSETQ. The V end was cut by 4 bases, the J end by 4 bases, with 15 bases between. DNA of the CDR3: TGCGCCAGCAGCCCGCCTATAACAGTATACAATGAGCAGTTCTTC. Amino acids: CASSPPITVYNEQFF.